Listed here is a single TCR beta chain. This specimen comes from a study of blood T cell repertoires in COVID-19. On the study more broadly: The United States, Italy and Spain were the sources of the acute and convalescent COVID-19 samples. The cDNA or gDNA used as material had been derived from T cells, B-cell-depleted T cells, or PBMCs.

Per the original data handling: Reference gene primer amplification gave nucleated cell count estimates. The repertoire was sequenced with immunoSEQ multiplex PCR; TCRdb's copy has only in-frame clones and lacks some. V and J calls and clone size are those listed in that table; D and trimming were worked out from the DNA. Altogether 130,000 to 150,000 clones are present, about nine tenths being singletons, with the ten largest covering roughly 2%. Trimming took 5 bases from V and 4 from J, leaving 15 bases between them. This CDR3 has 14 residues. Germline V lookup: CDR1 LNHDA, CDR2 SQIVND (reference sequence).

The source of this sequence is a human donor in a cohort sampled during active COVID-19. The chain uses TRBV19 and TRBJ2-7, with D perhaps matching TRBD2 (6 bases). The sequenced sample consisted of peripheral blood. For the CDR3, the DNA is TGTGCCAGTAGTTCTTCGGGGAGGTTGTACGAGCAGTACTTC. Amino acids: CASSSSGRLYEQYF.